A selection of T cell receptor beta chains follows, all from one sample in a study of cytomegalovirus exposure and HLA in healthy donors. The table came from immunoSEQ multiplex PCR; TCRdb's copy has only in-frame clones and leaves some out. Of roughly 150,000 clones detected, nearly 90% appear once; the ten largest clones hold 4% to 5%. Sequences were obtained from PBMCs. Source of these receptors: a man younger than 30 in good health and CMV-seropositive. Each CDR3 is given with its conserved first and last residue. Each record gives: J gene, D gene, clone size, V gene, CDR3 protein, CDR3 DNA. D genes are given only for firm matches. Clone size, where shown, is once, few, many, or a class for clones that have expanded.

J: TRBJ1-1
D: TRBD1
size: .
V: TRBV29-1
CDR3: CSVGQGKTEAFF
DNA: TGCAGCGTTGGACAGGGTAAGACTGAAGCTTTCTTT

J: TRBJ1-5
D: .
size: .
V: TRBV12-1
CDR3: CASSLRDQPQHF
DNA: TGTGCCAGCAGCTTACGGGATCAGCCCCAGCATTTT

J: TRBJ2-1
D: .
size: once
V: TRBV6-1
CDR3: CASSLAWNEQFF
DNA: TGTGCCAGTTCTCTAGCGTGGAATGAGCAGTTCTTC

J: TRBJ2-7
D: .
size: .
V: TRBV6-1
CDR3: CAVLSGEQYF
DNA: TGTGCCGTCCTTTCCGGGGAGCAGTACTTC

J: TRBJ2-1
D: .
size: .
V: TRBV5-6
CDR3: CASRSQKTAYNEQFF
DNA: TGTGCCAGCAGAAGCCAGAAAACAGCCTACAATGAGCAGTTCTTC

J: TRBJ2-7
D: TRBD1
size: .
V: TRBV11-3
CDR3: CASSFTGASYEQYF
DNA: TGTGCCAGCAGCTTTACAGGGGCCAGCTACGAGCAGTACTTC

J: TRBJ2-3
D: .
size: once
V: TRBV7-3
CDR3: CASSLYPPGGATDTQYF
DNA: TGTGCCAGCAGCTTATATCCCCCAGGCGGGGCCACAGATACGCAGTATTTT

J: TRBJ2-1
D: TRBD2
size: .
V: TRBV6-5
CDR3: CASSYLGSGSSNEQFF
DNA: TGTGCCAGCAGTTACCTCGGGAGCGGGAGCTCAAATGAGCAGTTCTTC

J: TRBJ2-5
D: .
size: .
V: TRBV9
CDR3: CASSRMEGKQETQYF
DNA: TGTGCCAGCAGCAGGATGGAGGGGAAGCAAGAGACCCAGTACTTC

J: TRBJ2-1
D: TRBD1
size: once
V: TRBV27
CDR3: CASSLLHDRGSNEQFF
DNA: TGTGCCAGCAGTCTCCTTCACGACAGGGGGAGCAATGAGCAGTTCTTC

J: TRBJ2-7
D: TRBD2
size: .
V: TRBV6-5
CDR3: CASSYYSGRSHEQYF
DNA: TGTGCCAGCAGTTACTATAGCGGGAGGTCCCACGAGCAGTACTTC

J: TRBJ2-7
D: TRBD1
size: .
V: TRBV11-2
CDR3: CASSLGQGLYEQYF
DNA: TGTGCCAGCAGCTTGGGACAGGGCCTCTACGAGCAGTACTTC

J: TRBJ2-6
D: .
size: .
V: TRBV4-1
CDR3: CASSQAGDRGGANVLTF
DNA: TGCGCCAGCAGCCAAGCGGGGGACCGCGGGGGGGCCAACGTCCTGACTTTC

J: TRBJ2-1
D: .
size: .
V: TRBV2
CDR3: CATGPGNEQFF
DNA: TGTGCCACCGGCCCGGGCAATGAGCAGTTCTTC

J: TRBJ2-1
D: TRBD2
size: .
V: TRBV5-1
CDR3: CASSLLAGDYNEQFF
DNA: TGCGCCAGCAGCTTACTAGCGGGAGACTACAATGAGCAGTTCTTC

J: TRBJ2-7
D: TRBD2
size: .
V: TRBV7-8
CDR3: CASSVFSGTYEQYF
DNA: TGTGCCAGCAGCGTGTTTAGCGGGACCTACGAGCAGTACTTC

J: TRBJ2-2
D: .
size: .
V: TRBV27
CDR3: CASRSGAGTPTGELFF
DNA: TGTGCCAGCAGATCCGGGGCCGGGACACCCACCGGGGAGCTGTTTTTT

J: TRBJ1-1
D: TRBD1
size: .
V: TRBV19
CDR3: CASSTGQAVFTEAFF
DNA: TGTGCCAGTAGTACAGGACAGGCCGTTTTCACTGAAGCTTTCTTT

J: TRBJ2-1
D: TRBD1
size: .
V: TRBV2
CDR3: CASEPGQRYNEQFF
DNA: TGTGCCAGTGAACCGGGACAGCGATACAATGAGCAGTTCTTC

J: TRBJ2-2
D: .
size: few
V: TRBV5-1
CDR3: CASSLGTVNTGELFF
DNA: TGCGCCAGCAGCTTGGGGACAGTGAACACCGGGGAGCTGTTTTTT

J: TRBJ2-2
D: TRBD1
size: .
V: TRBV5-1
CDR3: CASKGQGPNTGELFF
DNA: TGCGCCAGCAAGGGACAGGGGCCTAACACCGGGGAGCTGTTTTTT

J: TRBJ2-1
D: TRBD1
size: .
V: TRBV28
CDR3: CASQSQGAGNEQFF
DNA: TGTGCCAGTCAATCACAGGGGGCGGGAAATGAGCAGTTCTTC

J: TRBJ2-7
D: TRBD1
size: few
V: TRBV5-1
CDR3: CASSRQGDQGEQYF
DNA: TGCGCCAGCAGCCGTCAGGGGGACCAGGGGGAGCAGTACTTC

J: TRBJ1-2
D: .
size: .
V: TRBV9
CDR3: CASSKDSNYGYTF
DNA: TGTGCCAGCAGCAAGGACAGTAACTATGGCTACACCTTC

J: TRBJ1-3
D: TRBD1
size: .
V: TRBV30
CDR3: CAWSVLTGSSGNTIYF
DNA: TGTGCCTGGAGTGTACTGACAGGGAGCTCTGGAAACACCATATATTTT

J: TRBJ2-1
D: .
size: .
V: TRBV2
CDR3: CASSEALHGMREFF
DNA: TGTGCCAGCAGTGAAGCGCTTCACGGGATGAGGGAGTTCTTC

J: TRBJ2-5
D: .
size: .
V: TRBV4-2
CDR3: CASSQGLRGLDVETQYF
DNA: TGTGCCAGCAGCCAAGGGTTAAGGGGTCTAGACGTGGAGACCCAGTACTTC

J: TRBJ2-7
D: .
size: .
V: TRBV25-1
CDR3: CASSLDFYEQYF
DNA: TGTGCCAGCAGTCTAGATTTCTACGAGCAGTACTTC

J: TRBJ2-2
D: TRBD2
size: .
V: TRBV5-1
CDR3: CASSLPFSGSTYTGELFF
DNA: TGCGCCAGCAGCTTGCCCTTTAGCGGGAGTACGTACACCGGGGAGCTGTTTTTT

J: TRBJ2-1
D: .
size: .
V: TRBV30
CDR3: CAWTLRGKRWQFF
DNA: TGTGCCTGGACTCTCCGGGGGAAGCGGTGGCAGTTCTTC

J: TRBJ1-5
D: TRBD1
size: .
V: TRBV6-6
CDR3: CASNPTGGVLPQHF
DNA: TGTGCCAGCAACCCAACAGGGGGCGTTCTGCCCCAGCATTTT

J: TRBJ2-7
D: .
size: once
V: TRBV12-5
CDR3: CASGLVLFYEQYF
DNA: TGTGCTAGTGGTTTGGTACTTTTCTACGAGCAGTACTTC

J: TRBJ1-5
D: TRBD1
size: .
V: TRBV2
CDR3: CASRGQGVGNQPQHF
DNA: TGTGCCAGCAGGGGACAGGGGGTCGGCAATCAGCCCCAGCATTTT

J: TRBJ2-7
D: .
size: .
V: TRBV21-1
CDR3: CASSKLGEPTYEQYF
DNA: TGTGCCAGCAGCAAACTAGGCGAGCCTACCTACGAGCAGTACTTC

J: TRBJ1-1
D: TRBD1
size: .
V: TRBV6-5
CDR3: CASRGQGAGDTEAFF
DNA: TGTGCCAGCAGGGGACAGGGTGCGGGTGACACTGAAGCTTTCTTT

J: TRBJ1-1
D: .
size: .
V: TRBV4-1
CDR3: CASSPPGTTEAFF
DNA: TGCGCCAGCAGCCCCCCCGGGACAACTGAAGCTTTCTTT

J: TRBJ1-1
D: TRBD1
size: .
V: TRBV5-5
CDR3: CASSHHRDSEAFF
DNA: TGTGCCAGCAGCCACCACAGGGACAGTGAAGCTTTCTTT

J: TRBJ1-1
D: .
size: .
V: TRBV6-1
CDR3: CASSALNTEAFF
DNA: TGTGCCAGCAGTGCCTTGAACACTGAAGCTTTCTTT

J: TRBJ1-2
D: .
size: .
V: TRBV7-9
CDR3: CASSLVYGGPLSF
DNA: TGTGCCAGCAGCTTAGTTTATGGAGGACCCCTCTCCTTC

J: TRBJ2-2
D: TRBD1
size: .
V: TRBV4-2
CDR3: CASSPDRGLSTGELFF
DNA: TGTGCCAGCAGCCCGGACAGGGGGTTAAGCACCGGGGAGCTGTTTTTT

J: TRBJ2-1
D: .
size: .
V: TRBV5-1
CDR3: CASSLGPGVDEQFF
DNA: TGCGCCAGCAGCTTGGGGCCTGGAGTCGATGAGCAGTTCTTC

J: TRBJ2-3
D: TRBD1
size: .
V: TRBV6-1
CDR3: CASSERQGARTDTQYF
DNA: TGTGCCAGCAGTGAACGGCAGGGGGCTAGGACAGATACGCAGTATTTT